The 26 T cell receptor beta chains presented below share a single source sample, sequenced in a study of beta chain features in type 1 diabetes. Expressed TCRB transcripts were sequenced because the isolated RNA had all been reverse transcribed beforehand. Clones were sequenced by immunoSEQ multiplex PCR, and TCRdb holds only the in-frame ones, with some missing. The data show 300,000 to 400,000 clones, 10% to 15% seen once. Sequences were obtained from naive CD4+ T cells from blood. The receptors were gathered from a man aged 18 to 30 in good health.

The V gene is TRBV4-3, the J gene TRBJ2-5, with TRBD2 identical over 7 bases. V trimming: 2 bases; J trimming: 3 bases; junction bases outside the gene matches: 6. The CDR3 is 15 residues long. Germline V gene lookup returns CDR1 LGHNA and CDR2 YSLEER. In nucleotides, the CDR3 is TGCGCCAGCAGCCAAAGGACTAGTACCAAAGAGACCCAGTACTTC. This sequence encodes CASSQRTSTKETQYF.

The V and J genes are TRBV28 and TRBJ2-7; 14 bases map to TRBD2. Germline V gene sequence: CDR1 MDHEN, CDR2 SYDVKM. The CDR3 is 16 residues long. With 6 bases clipped from V and 4 bases from J, the junction kept 8 bases outside the gene matches. CDR3 in DNA: TGTGCCAGCAGCCCCCCCGGGACTAGCGGGGGTTACGAGCAGTACTTC. This translates into CASSPPGTSGGYEQYF.

The V and J genes are TRBV28 and TRBJ1-4; tentatively, D is TRBD1 (6 bases). V gave up 8 bases and J gave up 0 bases, with 10 bases separating them. The CDR3 consists of 14 residues. From germline, CDR1 is MDHEN and CDR2 SYDVKM. CDR3 amino acids: CASQGISTNEKLFF. CDR3 nucleotides: TGTGCCAGCCAGGGGATTTCAACTAATGAAAAACTGTTTTTT.

This CDR3 reads CATSRERVAGGETQYF. As DNA, the CDR3 is TGTGCCACCAGCAGAGAGAGAGTTGCGGGAGGGGAGACCCAGTACTTC. The V gene is TRBV15, the J gene TRBJ2-5; 9 bases agree with TRBD2. This CDR3 contains 16 residues. Germline V gene data show CDR1 as LNHNV and CDR2 as YYDKDF (reference sequence). The trim removed 0 bases at V and 5 bases at J, leaving 7 bases unmatched.

The J gene is TRBJ1-4, the V gene TRBV2; perhaps TRBD1 as D (5 bases). The CDR3 runs to 14 residues. V dropped 6 bases and J dropped 3 bases, with 11 bases sitting between them. Germline V gene lookup returns CDR1 SNHLY and CDR2 FYNNEI. Here the CDR3 reads CASRQGSANEKLFF. CDR3 sequence (DNA): TGTGCCAGCAGGCAGGGATCTGCTAATGAAAAACTGTTTTTT. The variable domain in full, with the rest retrieved from reference TRBV2 and TRBJ1-4, is EPEVTQTPSHQVTQMGQEVILRCVPISNHLYFYWYRQILGQKVEFLVSFYNNEISEKSEIFDDQFSVERPDGSNFTLKIRSTKLEDSAMYFCASRQGSANEKLFFGSGTQLSVL.

A remark on this clone: This same CDR3 is encoded by further DNA sequences in the sample. This sequence joins TRBV30 and TRBJ1-2; the D gene is possibly TRBD1 (5 bases). In germline, CDR1 is GTSNPN, CDR2 SVGIG (reference sequence). V was cut by 2 bases and J by 7 bases, with 8 bases left in between. The CDR3 has 11 residues. CDR3 sequence reads: CAWSPGGGYTF. The CDR3 DNA reads TGTGCCTGGAGTCCCGGGGGTGGCTACACCTTC.

The sample holds many counts of this clone. The chain has TRBV18 and TRBJ2-3; TRBD2 is a possible D gene (5 bases). Germline CDR1 reads KGHSH; CDR2 reads LQKENI. This CDR3 has 15 amino acids. With 1 base removed from V and 6 bases from J, the gap between germline ends came to 14 bases. This chain's CDR3 is CASSPRLSEADTQYF. DNA for the CDR3: TGTGCCAGCTCACCACGACTATCAGAGGCCGATACGCAGTATTTT.

The chain combines TRBV5-1 with TRBJ2-1; 8 bases align to TRBD1. With V trimmed by 4 bases and J by 1 base, 10 bases remained unmatched. This CDR3 is 17 amino acids long. The germline gives CDR1 SGHRS, CDR2 YFSETQ. The CDR3 DNA follows: TGCGCCAGCAGCCAGAACTCCGGACAGGGATCCTACAATGAGCAGTTCTTC. This encodes CASSQNSGQGSYNEQFF.

The V call is TRBV28, the J call TRBJ2-5; possible D gene TRBD1, 6 bases. Trimming left V 5 bases short and J 10 bases short, with 20 bases between. The CDR3 covers 14 residues. CDR1 and CDR2 from the germline V gene are MDHEN and SYDVKM. The CDR3 protein is CASSPDGQPWGQYF. The CDR3 DNA follows: TGTGCCAGCAGTCCAGACGGACAGCCCTGGGGCCAGTACTTC.

V gene TRBV5-8 combines with J gene TRBJ1-4; the match to TRBD1 covers 7 bases. Germline V gene sequence: CDR1 SGHTS, CDR2 YDEGEE. The V segment lost 3 bases and the J segment 8 bases; nucleotides outside the gene matches: 7. The CDR3 covers 14 residues. CDR3 nucleotides: TGTGCCAGCAGCTACGGGACAGCGCGGGAAAAACTGTTTTTT. This encodes CASSYGTAREKLFF.

Only a few counts were recorded for this clone. The chain couples TRBV28 to TRBJ2-7; 7 bases align to TRBD1. Germline V gives CDR1 MDHEN, CDR2 SYDVKM. Trimming at V came to 4 bases and at J to 2 bases, leaving 2 bases not matched to a gene. This CDR3 comprises 13 residues. CDR3 sequence (DNA): TGTGCCAGCAGTTCCGACAGGGCCTACGAGCAGTACTTC. Encoded protein: CASSSDRAYEQYF.

This clone appeared a few times. This chain connects TRBV7-2 to TRBJ2-7, with 7 bases that match TRBD1. Unmatched junction bases numbered 11, after V lost 5 bases and J lost 4 bases. The CDR3 length is 15 residues. From germline, CDR1 is SGHTA and CDR2 FQGNSA. In nucleotides, the CDR3 is TGTGCCAGCAGCCCCGAACGACAGGGTAGATACGAGCAGTACTTC. Translation: CASSPERQGRYEQYF.

In its sample, this clone was seen a few times. The rearrangement uses TRBV9 and TRBJ1-4; D gene uncertain. This CDR3 spans 13 amino acids. V was pared by 4 bases and J by 7 bases, with 11 bases between. From germline, CDR1 is SGDLS and CDR2 YYNGEE. The CDR3 region has the DNA TGTGCCAGCAGCACCCGAGGTTCTGAAAAACTGTTTTTT. Protein: CASSTRGSEKLFF.

V and J are TRBV11-2 and TRBJ1-1; possibly TRBD1 for D (6 bases). The ends were cut back, 3 bases at V and 4 bases at J, with 12 bases in the middle. This CDR3 comprises 14 residues. Germline CDR1 reads SGHAT; CDR2 reads FQNNGV. The CDR3 here is CASSFSQGPTEAFF. The CDR3 nucleotides read TGTGCCAGCAGCTTTAGTCAGGGGCCCACTGAAGCTTTCTTT.

Concerning this clone: Other DNA sequences in the same sample also yield this CDR3. The V call is TRBV4-2, the J call TRBJ1-1; 7 bases align to TRBD1. J was trimmed by 4 bases and V by 3 bases; bases with no gene match: 5. This CDR3 contains 14 residues. The germline V gene has CDR1 LGHNA and CDR2 YNFKEQ. CDR3 sequence (DNA): TGTGCCAGCAGCCAGGTGACAGGGCCCACTGAAGCTTTCTTT. Protein product: CASSQVTGPTEAFF.

V usage is TRBV7-2 and J usage is TRBJ1-5; TRBD1 is a possible D gene (5 bases). The CDR3 spans 18 residues. The V gene's germline CDR1 is SGHTA and CDR2 FQGNSA. The V gene lost 6 bases and the J gene lost 5 bases, with 26 bases spanning the gap. The CDR3 DNA follows: TGTGCCAGCAGTCCCTCTCCGGGACTCTTCCTCTCACATCAGCCCCAGCATTTT. It is translated as CASSPSPGLFLSHQPQHF.

V is TRBV27 and J is TRBJ2-7; perhaps TRBD2 as D (6 bases). The CDR3 is 12 residues long. Trimming removed 7 bases at V and 9 bases at J, with 16 bases between. CDR1 and CDR2 (germline): MNHEY, SMNVEV (reference sequence). CDR3 region: CASTHPGDTQYF. CDR3 DNA sequence: TGTGCCAGCACCCACCCGGGAGACACGCAGTACTTC.

This clone has only a few counts. This chain joins TRBV28 and TRBJ1-2; D gene uncertain. Deletions cut 2 bases from V and 2 bases from J, with 9 bases between. In germline, CDR1 is MDHEN, CDR2 SYDVKM. The length of the CDR3 is 14 residues. DNA for the CDR3: TGTGCCAGCAGTTTACCCGGGAACAACTATGGCTACACCTTC. Amino acids: CASSLPGNNYGYTF.

This chain connects TRBV14 to TRBJ1-2; 7 nucleotides line up with TRBD1. The CDR3 has 16 residues. Trimming removed 3 bases from V and 2 bases from J; junction bases left unmatched: 9. Germline loops: CDR1 SGHDN, CDR2 FVKESK. The CDR3 loop reads CASSHQRGDSNYGYTF. The CDR3, as DNA: TGTGCCAGCAGCCACCAGAGAGGGGACAGCAACTATGGCTACACCTTC. Supplemented by reference TRBV14 and TRBJ1-2, the full variable domain reads EAGVTQFPSHSVIEKGQTVTLRCDPISGHDNLYWYRRVMGKEIKFLLHFVKESKQDESGMPNNRFLAERTGGTYSTLKVQPAELEDSGVYFCASSHQRGDSNYGYTFGSGTRLTVV.

The chain recombines TRBV18 with TRBJ2-1, with a tentative D call TRBD2 (6 bases). This CDR3 comprises 16 residues. Germline-derived CDR1 and CDR2 are KGHSH and LQKENI. The V end was cut by 3 bases, the J end by 1 base, with 13 bases between. CDR3 protein: CASSPPGVRSYNEQFF. The CDR3 DNA reads as TGTGCCAGCTCACCGCCGGGGGTGAGGTCCTACAATGAGCAGTTCTTC. The full variable domain, rest sourced from reference TRBV18 and TRBJ2-1, is NAGVMQNPRHLVRRRGQEARLRCSPMKGHSHVYWYRQLPEEGLKFMVYLQKENIIDESGMPKERFSAEFPKEGPSILRIQQVVRGDSAAYFCASSPPGVRSYNEQFFGPGTRLTVL.

This clone was detected only a few times. V is TRBV7-9 and J is TRBJ2-1; 9 nucleotides align to TRBD1. Germline CDR1 reads SEHNR; CDR2 reads FQNEAQ (reference sequence). The J segment lost 6 bases and the V segment lost 7 bases, leaving 7 bases of the junction unmatched. CDR3 length: 14 residues. The CDR3 nucleotides read TGTGCCAGCAAACGTTTACAGGGGGCCAATGAGCAGTTCTTC. Encoded protein: CASKRLQGANEQFF.

This chain links TRBV2 with TRBJ2-7, with TRBD2 identical over 11 bases. V lost 8 bases, J lost 0 bases, and 12 bases stayed unmatched. Germline-derived CDR1 and CDR2 are SNHLY and FYNNEI. The CDR3 has 17 residues. The CDR3, as DNA: TGTGCCAGCGCCTCCGGTAGCGGGAGGGAACGCTCCTACGAGCAGTACTTC. It encodes CASASGSGRERSYEQYF.

This clone was seen just once. This sequence joins TRBV7-8 and TRBJ2-3, with no clear D. Per the germline V gene, CDR1 is SGHVS and CDR2 is FQNEAQ. This CDR3 is built from 12 residues. Trimming stripped 5 bases from V and 5 bases from J, with 8 bases between. The CDR3 is CASSLVGDTQYF. CDR3 DNA: TGTGCCAGCAGCCTAGTCGGAGATACGCAGTATTTT. The complete variable domain, with remaining parts taken from reference TRBV7-8 and TRBJ2-3, reads GAGVSQSPRYKVAKRGQDVALRCDPISGHVSLFWYQQALGQGPEFLTYFQNEAQLDKSGLPSDRFFAERPEGSVSTLKIQRTQQEDSAVYLCASSLVGDTQYFGPGTRLTVL.

The chain couples TRBV7-3 to TRBJ2-3; 10 bases are a match to TRBD2. This CDR3 comprises 16 residues. Germline lookup yields CDR1 SGHTA and CDR2 FQGTGA. J gave up 5 bases and V 5 bases, and 10 bases lay outside the gene matches. The CDR3 spells CASSHTSGAFQDTQYF. CDR3 in DNA: TGTGCCAGCAGCCACACTAGCGGGGCCTTTCAAGATACGCAGTATTTT.

This clone came up a few times. V gene TRBV7-2 combines with J gene TRBJ1-1; TRBD1 matches at 8 bases. The CDR3 length is 16 residues. CDR1 SGHTA and CDR2 FQGNSA come from the germline V gene. The V segment lost 2 bases and the J segment 5 bases; nucleotides outside the gene matches: 10. CDR3 region: CASSLRQGAIRTEAFF. The CDR3 bases are TGTGCCAGCAGCTTACGTCAGGGGGCAATAAGAACTGAAGCTTTCTTT. Combining the CDR3 with reference TRBV7-2 and TRBJ1-1 gives the whole variable domain GAGVSQSPSNKVTEKGKDVELRCDPISGHTALYWYRQSLGQGLEFLIYFQGNSAPDKSGLPSDRFSAERTGGSVSTLTIQRTQQEDSAVYLCASSLRQGAIRTEAFFGQGTRLTVV.

The CDR3 is CASSAKTGVSGNTIYF. The CDR3 DNA reads as TGTGCCAGCAGCGCAAAGACAGGAGTCTCTGGAAACACCATATATTTT. The chain combines TRBV9 with TRBJ1-3, with D possibly matching TRBD1 (6 bases). The germline V and J ends were trimmed by 3 bases and 0 bases, with 13 bases remaining between them. CDR3 length: 16 residues. CDR1 and CDR2 from the germline V gene are SGDLS and YYNGEE.